A single sample is the source of the 24 T cell receptor beta chains below, sequenced in a study of cytomegalovirus exposure and HLA in healthy donors. The PCR had 60 Vbeta and 13 Jbeta primers. The method was immunoSEQ multiplex PCR; TCRdb's version includes in-frame clones alone and lacks a portion of them. The data show some 150,000 clones, with roughly 80% seen just once and 3.5% held by the top ten. Sequencing was done on a sample of PBMCs. The source is a human donor in good health.

The rearrangement links TRBV4-3 to TRBJ1-4; TRBD1 might be the D (5 bases). Germline V lookup: CDR1 LGHNA, CDR2 YSLEER. This CDR3 region has 16 residues. V lost 0 bases to trimming and J lost 7 bases, with 15 bases between them. The CDR3 sequence: CASSQDGSRGGEKLFF. CDR3 nucleotides: TGCGCCAGCAGCCAAGATGGGTCTAGGGGTGGTGAAAAACTGTTTTTT.

V and J are TRBV5-1 and TRBJ1-1; D is possibly TRBD1 (6 bases). This CDR3 has 13 amino acids. The germline gives CDR1 SGHRS, CDR2 YFSETQ. V was pared by 6 bases and J by 0 bases, with 9 bases between. CDR3 DNA: TGCGCCAGCAACGAGGGGGTGAACACTGAAGCTTTCTTT. This translates into CASNEGVNTEAFF.

The chain couples TRBV27 to TRBJ1-2; 12 nucleotides align to TRBD1. There are 17 residues in the CDR3. V trimming: 6 bases; J trimming: 4 bases; junction bases outside the gene matches: 12. CDR1 is MNHEY and CDR2 is SMNVEV in the germline V gene (reference sequence). Written as DNA, the CDR3 is TGTGCCAGCAGCCCGAAGTCTGGGACAGGGGGCAGCTATGGCTACACCTTC. Translated: CASSPKSGTGGSYGYTF.

The V gene is TRBV29-1, the J gene TRBJ2-5; 7 positions agree with TRBD1. The DNA end lines up better with TRBJ2-7; the J call may be wrong. The CDR3 is 11 amino acids. Germline CDR1 is SQVTM and CDR2 is ANQGSEA. This CDR3 reads CSAGQSDEQYF. As DNA, the CDR3 is TGCAGCGCGGGACAGTCGGACGAGCAGTACTTC.

The chain carries TRBV6-7 and TRBJ1-4, with TRBD1 as a possible D gene (6 bases). TRBV6-7 is filed as an ORF, its function uncertain. V lost 6 bases and J lost 3, with 14 bases in between. This CDR3 is 15 amino acids long. This chain's CDR3 is CASSSKGVANEKLFF. As DNA, the CDR3 is TGTGCCAGCAGCTCGAAGGGGGTGGCTAATGAAAAACTGTTTTTT.

About this clone: Compared with germline, one end of the junction differs, possibly owing to a read error. The V and J genes are TRBV6-1 and TRBJ2-1; D remains ambiguous. Germline CDR1 and CDR2: MNHNS and SASEGT. This CDR3 is built from 12 residues. CDR3 protein: CASSEAVANLVF. CDR3 in DNA: TGTGCCAGCAGTGAAGCAGTTGCTAATCTGGTCTTC.

The V and J genes are TRBV27 and TRBJ2-5; D perhaps matches TRBD1 (5 bases). V dropped 2 bases and J dropped 4 bases, with 5 bases sitting between them. The CDR3 is made up of 12 amino acids. Germline CDR1 MNHEY, CDR2 SMNVEV (reference sequence). CDR3 residues: CASSLRGETQYF. CDR3 sequence (DNA): TGTGCCAGCAGTTTAAGGGGAGAGACCCAGTACTTC.

CDR3 in DNA: TGTGCCAGCAGTCCGGACGGGGTTTACACCGGGGAGCTGTTTTTT. Its translation: CASSPDGVYTGELFF. The chain employs TRBV6-1 and TRBJ2-2; possibly TRBD2 for D (5 bases). The CDR3 length is 15 residues. V was trimmed by 5 bases and J by 3 bases, leaving 13 bases between them. The germline gives CDR1 MNHNS, CDR2 SASEGT.

The chain joins TRBV13 to TRBJ2-5, with 8 bases aligning to TRBD1. Germline lookup yields CDR1 PRHDT and CDR2 FYEKMQ (reference sequence). V shed 3 bases, J shed 11 bases, and the junction held 5 bases outside the gene matches. The CDR3 is 12 residues long. The CDR3 DNA reads as TGTGCCAGCAGCTTGACAGGGGCTGGGCAGTACTTC. It translates to CASSLTGAGQYF.

The chain recombines TRBV7-2 with TRBJ1-2, with D maybe TRBD1 (6 bases). The CDR3 has 13 residues. Trimming shortened V by 5 bases and J by 2 bases, and 9 bases separated the two germline ends. The V gene's germline CDR1 is SGHTA and CDR2 FQGNSA. CDR3 nucleotides: TGTGCCAGCAGCGGAGGACAGAACTATGGCTACACCTTC. It translates to CASSGGQNYGYTF.

The DNA for the CDR3 is TGTGCCAGCAGTGAAGGATGGACAGGGGGGGTCTATGGCTACACCTTC. Its protein is CASSEGWTGGVYGYTF. This rearrangement joins TRBV6-1 to TRBJ1-2; 10 bases agree with TRBD1. Trimming cost V 1 base and J 4 bases; bases outside gene matches: 6. The CDR3 spans 16 residues. The germline gives CDR1 MNHNS, CDR2 SASEGT.

This clone was seen a single time. J is TRBJ2-1 and V is TRBV4-2; 7 bases agree with TRBD2. This CDR3 contains 17 residues. V gave up 0 bases and J gave up 3 bases; unmatched junction bases: 8. Germline V gives CDR1 LGHNA, CDR2 YNFKEQ. In nucleotides, the CDR3 is TGTGCCAGCAGCCAAGATCGAGGTCTAGCGGACTACAATGAGCAGTTCTTC. Translated: CASSQDRGLADYNEQFF.

V usage is TRBV29-1 and J usage is TRBJ2-2, with 8 bases that match TRBD1. Trimming at V came to 5 bases and at J to 2 bases, leaving 10 bases not matched to a gene. CDR1 and CDR2 from the germline V gene are SQVTM and ANQGSEA. This CDR3 has 16 residues. CDR3 protein: CSVRRQGAGNTGELFF. CDR3 nucleotides: TGCAGCGTTCGTCGGCAGGGGGCCGGTAACACCGGGGAGCTGTTTTTT.

The chain carries TRBV5-1 and TRBJ2-1; 8 nucleotides agree with TRBD1. Germline CDR1 SGHRS, CDR2 YFSETQ. The V and J ends lost 3 bases and 4 bases, in that order; junction bases with no gene match: 9. The CDR3 is 16 residues long. The CDR3 nucleotides read TGCGCCAGCAGCTCCGGACAGGGAAGCGGATACAATGAGCAGTTCTTC. Translated, it gives CASSSGQGSGYNEQFF.

The chain couples TRBV7-6 to TRBJ2-1; D may be TRBD2 (6 bases). CDR1 and CDR2 (germline): SGHVS, FNYEAQ. The ends were cut back, 5 bases at V and 0 bases at J, with 14 bases in the middle. The CDR3 sequence is 16 residues long. CDR3: CASSRTGGSSYNEQFF. The CDR3, as DNA: TGTGCCAGCAGCCGAACAGGAGGGAGCTCCTACAATGAGCAGTTCTTC.

V usage is TRBV10-2 and J usage is TRBJ2-7; D might be TRBD2 (6 bases). The germline V gene encodes CDR1 WSHSY and CDR2 SAAADI. The CDR3 spans 11 residues. V was trimmed by 8 bases and J by 5 bases, leaving 10 bases between them. The CDR3 protein is CASGGGHEQYF. In DNA form, the CDR3 reads TGCGCCAGCGGGGGAGGCCACGAGCAGTACTTC.

The chain combines TRBV27 with TRBJ1-6, with TRBD1 matching 8 bases. The CDR3 length is 12 residues. V shed 4 bases, J shed 19 bases, and the junction held 9 bases outside the gene matches. Germline CDR1 and CDR2: MNHEY and SMNVEV (reference sequence). CDR3 loop: CASSSGGQALHF. The CDR3 DNA reads as TGTGCCAGCAGTTCAGGGGGACAGGCTCTTCACTTT.

J is TRBJ1-1 and V is TRBV27, with D uncertain. The CDR3 covers 17 residues. Per germline, CDR1 MNHEY and CDR2 SMNVEV (reference sequence). The V gene lost 6 bases and the J gene lost 3 bases, with 23 bases spanning the gap. CDR3 residues: CASSIRRRLDDDTEAFF. CDR3 nucleotide sequence: TGTGCCAGCAGCATCCGCCGGCGGCTAGATGATGACACTGAAGCTTTCTTT.

V is TRBV25-1 and J is TRBJ1-1, with 7 bases matching TRBD1. The V and J ends lost 4 bases and 8 bases, in that order; junction bases with no gene match: 7. This CDR3 has 13 amino acids. CDR1 and CDR2 (germline): MGHDK, SYGVNS. The CDR3 nucleotides read TGTGCCAGCAGTGTTTGGGACAGTGAGGAAGCTTTCTTT. Translated: CASSVWDSEEAFF. Full variable domain (rest looked up from reference TRBV25-1 and TRBJ1-1): EADIYQTPRYLVIGTGKKITLECSQTMGHDKMYWYQQDPGMELHLIHYSYGVNSTEKGDLSSESTVSRIRTEHFPLTLESARPSHTSQYLCASSVWDSEEAFFGQGTRLTVV.

The chain employs TRBV5-1 and TRBJ1-3, with a tentative D call TRBD1 (5 bases). Germline CDR1 and CDR2: SGHRS and YFSETQ. This CDR3 has 13 residues. V gave up 4 bases and J gave up 3 bases, with 8 bases separating them. CDR3 nucleotide sequence: TGCGCCAGCAGCCCCAGGGTTGGAAACACCATATATTTT. Its translation is CASSPRVGNTIYF.

This clone was seen a handful of times. CDR3 DNA: TGTGCCAGCTCCGGACAAGTATGGTCGCACGGTGAAGCTTTCTTT. Amino acids: CASSGQVWSHGEAFF. The gene calls are TRBV6-1 and TRBJ1-1; D perhaps matches TRBD1 (5 bases). The CDR3 contains 15 residues. Trimming took off 8 bases at V and 7 bases at J, with 23 bases between the two ends. Looked up from germline, CDR1 is MNHNS and CDR2 is SASEGT.

In nucleotides, the CDR3 is TGTGCCAGCAGTCATAACCTAAGAGAAGCTTTCTTT. Its translation is CASSHNLREAFF. V is TRBV6-5 and J is TRBJ1-1; D is unresolved. Trimming cost V 5 bases and J 8 bases, with 12 bases left between them. The CDR3 extends over 12 amino acids. The germline V gene encodes CDR1 MNHEY and CDR2 SVGAGI.

The CDR3 spells CASSPEGVGGYTF. DNA of the CDR3: TGTGCCAGCAGCCCAGAAGGGGTGGGAGGCTACACCTTC. The chain recombines TRBV27 with TRBJ1-2, with D maybe TRBD1 (5 bases). Per the germline V gene, CDR1 is MNHEY and CDR2 is SMNVEV (reference sequence). The CDR3 has 13 residues. Trimming removed 6 bases at V and 8 bases at J, with 16 bases between.

This chain joins TRBV9 and TRBJ1-1; the match to TRBD1 covers 9 bases. CDR3 length: 15 residues. Looked up from germline, CDR1 is SGDLS and CDR2 is YYNGEE. V gave up 3 bases and J gave up 4 bases; unmatched junction bases: 7. The chain's CDR3 is CASSGRTGVGTEAFF. The CDR3 DNA follows: TGTGCCAGCAGCGGCCGGACAGGGGTTGGCACTGAAGCTTTCTTT.